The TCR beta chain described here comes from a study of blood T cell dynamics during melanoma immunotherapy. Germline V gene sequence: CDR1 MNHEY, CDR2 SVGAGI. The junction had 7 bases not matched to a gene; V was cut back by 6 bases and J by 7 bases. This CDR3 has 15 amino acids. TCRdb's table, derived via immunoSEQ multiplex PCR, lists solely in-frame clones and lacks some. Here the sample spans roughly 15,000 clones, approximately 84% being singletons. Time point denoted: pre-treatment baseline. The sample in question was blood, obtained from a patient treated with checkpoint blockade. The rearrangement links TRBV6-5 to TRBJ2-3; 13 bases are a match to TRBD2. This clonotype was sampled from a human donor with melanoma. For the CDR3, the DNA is TGTGCCAGCAGCGCCGGGACTAGCGGGAAAAATACGCAGTATTTT. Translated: CASSAGTSGKNTQYF.